This T cell receptor (beta chain) was recorded in a study of PD-1 blockade in classical Hodgkin lymphoma. Trimming took 0 bases from V and 4 from J, leaving 11 bases between them. Germline assignment: CDR1 SGDLS and CDR2 YYNGEE. The CDR3 is made up of 15 amino acids. Sequencing was performed with immunoSEQ multiplex PCR; in TCRdb, only in-frame clones are kept and a portion is missing. There are roughly 46,000 clones in the sample; roughly 80% occur only once, and approximately 12% lies in the top ten. Points from the study as a whole: Those achieving complete response showed baseline diversity like newly diagnosed patients.

Comment on this clone: The antigen is not known.

Documented time point: cycle 4 day 1 (C4D1), after less than 7 weeks of nivolumab. Each patient's relapse followed autologous stem cell transplantation, and brentuximab vedotin exposure varied. This rearrangement joins TRBV9 to TRBJ1-3, with D perhaps TRBD1 (5 bases). Material: peripheral blood mononuclear cells (PBMCs), obtained before the fourth cycle of nivolumab. The receptor was derived from a human donor with classical Hodgkin lymphoma. Written as DNA, the CDR3 is TGTGCCAGCAGCGTAGCCCCAGGGTACGGAAACACCATATATTTT. This gives the protein CASSVAPGYGNTIYF.